Listed here is a single TCR beta chain. The data derive from a study of cytomegalovirus exposure and HLA in healthy donors. PCR employed 60 Vbeta and 13 Jbeta primers. Generated by immunoSEQ multiplex PCR, the TCRdb table keeps only in-frame clones and is missing some. This table has approximately 150,000 clones, approximately 84% appearing once. V shed 2 bases and J 5 bases; nucleotides not matched to a gene: 4. Germline CDR1 is MNHEY and CDR2 is SMNVEV (reference sequence). The CDR3 has 14 residues. This receptor was taken from a woman aged 55-75 years in good health and CMV-seropositive. The sequenced material came from PBMCs. The chain has TRBV27 and TRBJ2-7; 9 bases are a match to TRBD1. The CDR3 is CASSLRTGAHEQYF. The CDR3 bases are TGTGCCAGCAGTTTAAGGACAGGGGCCCACGAGCAGTACTTC.